The clone carrying this T cell receptor beta chain was detected only a few times. The antigen is unknown. V was trimmed by 0 bases and J by 9 bases, leaving 3 bases between them. Germline V gene data show CDR1 as DFQATT and CDR2 as SNEGSKA (reference sequence). This CDR3 spans 11 amino acids. The source of the sample is a study of post-analysis software for immune sequencing data. Study-level points and caveats: Higher frequency in patients than in controls was seen for about five TRBV segments, with TRBV5-6, TRBV5-1 and TRBV20-1 among them.

Built from TCR beta cDNA, the libraries had unique molecular identifiers in them. TCRdb called the PCR reads again in MiXCR, with one record for every CDR3 protein. The table includes some 690,000 distinct CDR3 sequences, just under 30% detected once. The V call is TRBV20-1, the J call TRBJ1-6; no clear D gene. The sequence derives from a girl aged 10-17 years with multiple sclerosis. The sample consisted of blood. Here the CDR3 DNA reads TGCAGTGCTAGAGAGGGTTCACCCCTCCACTTT. It translates to CSAREGSPLHF.